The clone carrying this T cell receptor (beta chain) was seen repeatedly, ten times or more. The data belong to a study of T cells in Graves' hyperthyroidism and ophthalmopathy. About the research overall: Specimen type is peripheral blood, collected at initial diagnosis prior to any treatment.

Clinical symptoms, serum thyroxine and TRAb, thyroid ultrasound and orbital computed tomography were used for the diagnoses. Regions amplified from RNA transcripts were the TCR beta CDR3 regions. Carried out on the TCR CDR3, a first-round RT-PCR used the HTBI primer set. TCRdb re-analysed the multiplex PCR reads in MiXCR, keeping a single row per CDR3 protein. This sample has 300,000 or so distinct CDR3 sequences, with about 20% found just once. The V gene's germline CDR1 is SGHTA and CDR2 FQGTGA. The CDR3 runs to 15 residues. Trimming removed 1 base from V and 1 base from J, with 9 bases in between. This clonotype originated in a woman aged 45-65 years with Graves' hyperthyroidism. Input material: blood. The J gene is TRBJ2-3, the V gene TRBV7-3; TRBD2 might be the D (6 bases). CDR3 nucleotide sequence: TGTGCCAGCAGCTTAAATCCTAGCGGCACAGATACGCAGTATTTT. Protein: CASSLNPSGTDTQYF. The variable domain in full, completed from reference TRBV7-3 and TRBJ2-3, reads GAGVSQTPSNKVTEKGKYVELRCDPISGHTALYWYRQSLGQGPEFLIYFQGTGAADDSGLPNDRFFAVRPEGSVSTLKIQRTERGDSAVYLCASSLNPSGTDTQYFGPGTRLTVL.